Following are 24 T cell receptor beta chains from one sample sequenced in a study of blood T cell repertoires in COVID-19. This table comes from immunoSEQ multiplex PCR, and its TCRdb copy is limited to in-frame clones, with some not included. The table records tens of thousands of clones, over 70% of them present only once. Sample: peripheral blood. The receptor set was obtained from a woman in her seventies with acute or convalescent COVID-19.

The gene calls are TRBV19 and TRBJ2-3; D is possibly TRBD2 (6 bases). CDR1 and CDR2 from the germline V gene are LNHDA and SQIVND (reference sequence). The CDR3 is made up of 14 amino acids. V was shortened by 9 bases and J by 3 bases, with 16 bases between the two germline ends. CDR3 protein: CARHFGGRTDTQYF. The CDR3 region has the DNA TGTGCCAGACACTTCGGGGGAAGAACAGATACGCAGTATTTT.

This chain uses TRBV28 with TRBJ2-2, with 9 bases fitting TRBD1. Trimming removed 5 bases from V and 6 bases from J; junction bases left unmatched: 16. The CDR3 totals 18 residues. Germline CDR1 and CDR2: MDHEN and SYDVKM. The CDR3 DNA sequence: TGTGCCAGCAGTCTAACACCCACCGGGACAGGGATGGCCGGGGAGCTGTTTTTT. Its protein product is CASSLTPTGTGMAGELFF.

The chain has TRBV2 and TRBJ1-2; no reliable D call. The CDR3 has 14 amino acids. Deletions cut 0 bases from V and 5 bases from J, with 10 bases between. CDR1 and CDR2 (germline): SNHLY, FYNNEI. The CDR3 region has the DNA TGTGCCAGCAGTGAAGCGGAGGGAAATTATGGCTACACCTTC. It is translated as CASSEAEGNYGYTF. The whole variable domain, remainder taken from reference TRBV2 and TRBJ1-2, is EPEVTQTPSHQVTQMGQEVILRCVPISNHLYFYWYRQILGQKVEFLVSFYNNEISEKSEIFDDQFSVERPDGSNFTLKIRSTKLEDSAMYFCASSEAEGNYGYTFGSGTRLTVV.

The chain employs TRBV25-1 and TRBJ2-7; 7 nucleotides match TRBD2. Germline loops: CDR1 MGHDK, CDR2 SYGVNS. This CDR3 is built from 16 residues. V lost 0 bases to trimming and J lost 0 bases; unmatched junction nucleotides: 5. The CDR3 sequence: CASSEYGRKTSYEQYV. The CDR3 nucleotides are TGTGCCAGCAGTGAATACGGGAGGAAAACCTCCTACGAGCAGTACGTC.

The V gene is TRBV5-1, the J gene TRBJ1-6; 8 bases are a match to TRBD1. Germline trimming cut 4 bases from V and 9 bases from J; bases unmatched to any gene: 6. The CDR3 covers 14 residues. Looked up from germline, CDR1 is SGHRS and CDR2 is YFSETQ. CDR3 protein: CASSTGQGVSPLHF. CDR3 coding DNA: TGCGCCAGCAGCACAGGACAGGGTGTTTCACCCCTCCACTTT.

V gene TRBV24-1 combines with J gene TRBJ1-5; TRBD1 matches 8 bases. V dropped 3 bases and J dropped 5; count of bases not matched to a gene: 5. Per germline, CDR1 KGHDR and CDR2 SFDVKD. The CDR3 has 15 amino acids. The CDR3 nucleotides are TGTGCCACCAGTGATCAGGGGGCGTTGGATCAGCCCCAGCATTTT. It specifies CATSDQGALDQPQHF.

The genes are TRBV7-9 and TRBJ1-2; TRBD1 is a possible D gene (6 bases). V was pared by 3 bases and J by 8 bases, with 16 bases between. Germline V lookup: CDR1 SEHNR, CDR2 FQNEAQ (reference sequence). This CDR3 contains 14 residues. CDR3 amino acids: CASSLGTGRRGYTF. Written as DNA, the CDR3 is TGTGCCAGCAGCTTGGGAACAGGGCGGAGGGGCTACACCTTC.

The chain combines TRBV18 with TRBJ1-4, with a tentative D call TRBD1 (5 bases). This CDR3 comprises 13 residues. V was clipped by 2 bases and J by 8 bases, with 9 bases between them. Germline values: CDR1 KGHSH, CDR2 LQKENI. The CDR3 spells CASSPGAGEKLFF. In nucleotides, the CDR3 is TGTGCCAGCTCACCAGGGGCCGGCGAAAAACTGTTTTTT. Full variable domain (missing parts from reference TRBV18 and TRBJ1-4): NAGVMQNPRHLVRRRGQEARLRCSPMKGHSHVYWYRQLPEEGLKFMVYLQKENIIDESGMPKERFSAEFPKEGPSILRIQQVVRGDSAAYFCASSPGAGEKLFFGSGTQLSVL.

The chain is built from TRBV18 and TRBJ2-7; a possible D gene is TRBD1 (6 bases). Trimming removed 1 base from V and 6 bases from J, with 13 bases in between. Germline CDR1 reads KGHSH; CDR2 reads LQKENI. This CDR3 region has 14 residues. The CDR3 coding sequence is TGTGCCAGCTCACCACAAGGGGGACCGGGCGAGCAGTACGTC. Translation gives CASSPQGGPGEQYV.

V and J are TRBV29-1 and TRBJ2-1; TRBD2 is a possible D gene (5 bases). Germline values: CDR1 SQVTM, CDR2 ANQGSEA. The CDR3 has 16 amino acids. Trimming left V 2 bases short and J 7 bases short, with 21 bases between. The DNA of the CDR3 is TGCAGCGTTGAAATACGGGAAGGGCTTCTATGGAATGAGCAGTTCTTC. It encodes CSVEIREGLLWNEQFF.

This clone was recorded once. The rearrangement joins TRBV9 to TRBJ2-6; D call uncertain. The germline V and J ends were trimmed by 0 bases and 4 bases, with 8 bases remaining between them. This CDR3 is built from 15 residues. From germline, CDR1 is SGDLS and CDR2 YYNGEE. CDR3 region: CASSVGLSGANVLTF. The CDR3 bases are TGTGCCAGCAGCGTAGGACTCTCCGGGGCCAACGTCCTGACTTTC.

This clone appeared a single time. The chain employs TRBV29-1 and TRBJ2-5, with 7 positions matching TRBD1. Trimming took 4 bases from V and 1 from J; bases not matched to a gene: 3. This CDR3 contains 13 residues. Germline values: CDR1 SQVTM, CDR2 ANQGSEA. The chain's CDR3 is CSVGNRGQETQYF. In DNA form, the CDR3 reads TGCAGCGTTGGCAACAGGGGCCAAGAGACCCAGTACTTC.

The V call is TRBV7-6, the J call TRBJ1-1; 12 positions match TRBD1. The CDR3 is 14 amino acids. V lost 5 bases, J lost 10 bases, and 8 bases stayed unmatched. CDR1 SGHVS and CDR2 FNYEAQ come from the germline V gene. DNA for the CDR3: TGTGCCAGCAGCGCCGGGACAGGGGGCTTAGGAGCTTTCTTT. It codes for CASSAGTGGLGAFF.

This sequence joins TRBV10-3 and TRBJ1-4, with D tentatively TRBD1 (5 bases). CDR1 is ENHRY and CDR2 is SYGVKD in the germline V gene. V shed 8 bases and J shed 7 bases, with 17 bases lying between them. The CDR3 spans 14 residues. The CDR3 spells CAISGHRGVEKLFF. The CDR3, as DNA: TGTGCCATCTCAGGGCATCGGGGGGTTGAAAAACTGTTTTTT.

The rearrangement links TRBV10-3 to TRBJ1-2; 11 positions agree with TRBD1. Per germline, CDR1 ENHRY and CDR2 SYGVKD. This CDR3 spans 17 amino acids. The junction had 11 bases not matched to a gene; V was cut back by 6 bases and J by 2 bases. In nucleotides, the CDR3 is TGTGCCATCAGGCCCCGGGACAGGGGGGGAGAAAACTATGGCTACACCTTC. It is translated as CAIRPRDRGGENYGYTF.

There are a few counts of this clone. The chain combines TRBV19 with TRBJ1-2; weak D call: TRBD1 (5 bases). Deletions cut 1 base from V and 14 bases from J, with 14 bases between. Germline V gene lookup returns CDR1 LNHDA and CDR2 SQIVND (reference sequence). CDR3 length: 12 residues. In DNA, the CDR3 is TGTGCCAGTAGTATAGTCCAGGGCCCGATTACCTTC. Translated, it gives CASSIVQGPITF. The whole variable domain, remainder taken from reference TRBV19 and TRBJ1-2, is DGGITQSPKYLFRKEGQNVTLSCEQNLNHDAMYWYRQDPGQGLRLIYYSQIVNDFQKGDIAEGYSVSREKKESFPLTVTSAQKNPTAFYLCASSIVQGPITFGSGTRLTVV.

The chain joins TRBV28 to TRBJ1-2, with 10 bases matching TRBD1. The CDR3 covers 13 residues. Unmatched junction bases numbered 1, after V lost 5 bases and J lost 4 bases. Germline V lookup: CDR1 MDHEN, CDR2 SYDVKM. The CDR3, as DNA: TGTGCCAGCAGTCGGACAGGGGGCTATGGCTACACCTTC. It specifies CASSRTGGYGYTF.

The chain links TRBV5-8 to TRBJ2-1; D is perhaps TRBD2 (7 bases). The ends were cut back, 0 bases at V and 6 bases at J, with 10 bases in the middle. Germline CDR1 is SGHTS and CDR2 is YDEGEE. The CDR3 has 14 amino acids. CDR3 DNA sequence: TGTGCCAGCAGCTTGGCCGGGGGGCTCAATGAGCAGTTCTTC. Protein sequence: CASSLAGGLNEQFF.

The J gene is TRBJ2-7, the V gene TRBV21-1; TRBD1, the table's D call, was not compared with the DNA. TRBV21-1 is annotated as a pseudogene. This CDR3 is 15 amino acids long. The CDR3 sequence is CASSKKGTGTLSQYV. DNA for the CDR3: TGTGCCAGCAGCAAAAAGGGGACAGGTACCTTGTCGCAGTACGTC.

The table lists this clone with a count of one. The chain combines TRBV3-1 (or the pseudogene TRBV3-2) with TRBJ2-7; 9 nucleotides line up with TRBD2. Germline values: CDR1 LGHDT, CDR2 YNNKEL (reference sequence). The J segment lost 3 bases and the V segment lost 3 bases, leaving 3 bases of the junction unmatched. This CDR3 spans 14 amino acids. CDR3 residues: CASSQTSGRYEQYV. CDR3 coding DNA: TGTGCCAGCAGCCAGACTAGCGGACGCTACGAGCAGTACGTC.

This chain uses TRBV3-1 (or the pseudogene TRBV3-2) with TRBJ2-2; D remains unclear. V was trimmed by 1 base and J by 5 bases, leaving 5 bases between them. Germline lookup yields CDR1 LGHDT and CDR2 YNNKEL (reference sequence). The CDR3 is 13 residues long. The CDR3 nucleotides read TGTGCCAGCAGCCAAGTTCAGACCGGGGAGCTGTTTTTT. Protein sequence: CASSQVQTGELFF.

V and J are TRBV2 and TRBJ2-7; D perhaps matches TRBD2 (5 bases). Trimming shortened V by 3 bases and J by 6 bases, and 15 bases separated the two germline ends. There are 14 residues in the CDR3. Germline CDR1 and CDR2: SNHLY and FYNNEI. The CDR3 region has the DNA TGTGCCAGCAGTGAGATAGGCGGCGCGGGCGAGCAGTACGTC. Its protein is CASSEIGGAGEQYV.

The genes are TRBV4-2 and TRBJ2-2, with 9 nucleotides matching TRBD2. Germline CDR1 reads LGHNA; CDR2 reads YNFKEQ. The CDR3 totals 19 residues. The trim removed 1 base at V and 10 bases at J, leaving 19 bases unmatched. The CDR3 region has the DNA TGTGCCAGCAGCCAAGCAGCGGTAGCGGGAGAGGGAACCCTTGCGGAGCTGTTTTTT. Encoded protein: CASSQAAVAGEGTLAELFF.

This clone was observed a few times. Germline and junction disagree at one end, which may indicate a read error. The chain recombines TRBV13 with TRBJ1-6; D call uncertain. Looked up from germline, CDR1 is PRHDT and CDR2 is FYEKMQ (reference sequence). The CDR3 totals 14 residues. This CDR3 reads CASSLGPSNSPLHF. The DNA of the CDR3 is TGTGCCAGCAGCCTAGGCCCTTCTAATTCACCCCTCCACTTT. The variable domain in full, with the rest retrieved from reference TRBV13 and TRBJ1-6, is AAGVIQSPRHLIKEKRETATLKCYPIPRHDTVYWYQQGPGQDPQFLISFYEKMQSDKGSIPDRFSAQQFSDYHSELNMSSLELGDSALYFCASSLGPSNSPLHFGNGTRLTVT.